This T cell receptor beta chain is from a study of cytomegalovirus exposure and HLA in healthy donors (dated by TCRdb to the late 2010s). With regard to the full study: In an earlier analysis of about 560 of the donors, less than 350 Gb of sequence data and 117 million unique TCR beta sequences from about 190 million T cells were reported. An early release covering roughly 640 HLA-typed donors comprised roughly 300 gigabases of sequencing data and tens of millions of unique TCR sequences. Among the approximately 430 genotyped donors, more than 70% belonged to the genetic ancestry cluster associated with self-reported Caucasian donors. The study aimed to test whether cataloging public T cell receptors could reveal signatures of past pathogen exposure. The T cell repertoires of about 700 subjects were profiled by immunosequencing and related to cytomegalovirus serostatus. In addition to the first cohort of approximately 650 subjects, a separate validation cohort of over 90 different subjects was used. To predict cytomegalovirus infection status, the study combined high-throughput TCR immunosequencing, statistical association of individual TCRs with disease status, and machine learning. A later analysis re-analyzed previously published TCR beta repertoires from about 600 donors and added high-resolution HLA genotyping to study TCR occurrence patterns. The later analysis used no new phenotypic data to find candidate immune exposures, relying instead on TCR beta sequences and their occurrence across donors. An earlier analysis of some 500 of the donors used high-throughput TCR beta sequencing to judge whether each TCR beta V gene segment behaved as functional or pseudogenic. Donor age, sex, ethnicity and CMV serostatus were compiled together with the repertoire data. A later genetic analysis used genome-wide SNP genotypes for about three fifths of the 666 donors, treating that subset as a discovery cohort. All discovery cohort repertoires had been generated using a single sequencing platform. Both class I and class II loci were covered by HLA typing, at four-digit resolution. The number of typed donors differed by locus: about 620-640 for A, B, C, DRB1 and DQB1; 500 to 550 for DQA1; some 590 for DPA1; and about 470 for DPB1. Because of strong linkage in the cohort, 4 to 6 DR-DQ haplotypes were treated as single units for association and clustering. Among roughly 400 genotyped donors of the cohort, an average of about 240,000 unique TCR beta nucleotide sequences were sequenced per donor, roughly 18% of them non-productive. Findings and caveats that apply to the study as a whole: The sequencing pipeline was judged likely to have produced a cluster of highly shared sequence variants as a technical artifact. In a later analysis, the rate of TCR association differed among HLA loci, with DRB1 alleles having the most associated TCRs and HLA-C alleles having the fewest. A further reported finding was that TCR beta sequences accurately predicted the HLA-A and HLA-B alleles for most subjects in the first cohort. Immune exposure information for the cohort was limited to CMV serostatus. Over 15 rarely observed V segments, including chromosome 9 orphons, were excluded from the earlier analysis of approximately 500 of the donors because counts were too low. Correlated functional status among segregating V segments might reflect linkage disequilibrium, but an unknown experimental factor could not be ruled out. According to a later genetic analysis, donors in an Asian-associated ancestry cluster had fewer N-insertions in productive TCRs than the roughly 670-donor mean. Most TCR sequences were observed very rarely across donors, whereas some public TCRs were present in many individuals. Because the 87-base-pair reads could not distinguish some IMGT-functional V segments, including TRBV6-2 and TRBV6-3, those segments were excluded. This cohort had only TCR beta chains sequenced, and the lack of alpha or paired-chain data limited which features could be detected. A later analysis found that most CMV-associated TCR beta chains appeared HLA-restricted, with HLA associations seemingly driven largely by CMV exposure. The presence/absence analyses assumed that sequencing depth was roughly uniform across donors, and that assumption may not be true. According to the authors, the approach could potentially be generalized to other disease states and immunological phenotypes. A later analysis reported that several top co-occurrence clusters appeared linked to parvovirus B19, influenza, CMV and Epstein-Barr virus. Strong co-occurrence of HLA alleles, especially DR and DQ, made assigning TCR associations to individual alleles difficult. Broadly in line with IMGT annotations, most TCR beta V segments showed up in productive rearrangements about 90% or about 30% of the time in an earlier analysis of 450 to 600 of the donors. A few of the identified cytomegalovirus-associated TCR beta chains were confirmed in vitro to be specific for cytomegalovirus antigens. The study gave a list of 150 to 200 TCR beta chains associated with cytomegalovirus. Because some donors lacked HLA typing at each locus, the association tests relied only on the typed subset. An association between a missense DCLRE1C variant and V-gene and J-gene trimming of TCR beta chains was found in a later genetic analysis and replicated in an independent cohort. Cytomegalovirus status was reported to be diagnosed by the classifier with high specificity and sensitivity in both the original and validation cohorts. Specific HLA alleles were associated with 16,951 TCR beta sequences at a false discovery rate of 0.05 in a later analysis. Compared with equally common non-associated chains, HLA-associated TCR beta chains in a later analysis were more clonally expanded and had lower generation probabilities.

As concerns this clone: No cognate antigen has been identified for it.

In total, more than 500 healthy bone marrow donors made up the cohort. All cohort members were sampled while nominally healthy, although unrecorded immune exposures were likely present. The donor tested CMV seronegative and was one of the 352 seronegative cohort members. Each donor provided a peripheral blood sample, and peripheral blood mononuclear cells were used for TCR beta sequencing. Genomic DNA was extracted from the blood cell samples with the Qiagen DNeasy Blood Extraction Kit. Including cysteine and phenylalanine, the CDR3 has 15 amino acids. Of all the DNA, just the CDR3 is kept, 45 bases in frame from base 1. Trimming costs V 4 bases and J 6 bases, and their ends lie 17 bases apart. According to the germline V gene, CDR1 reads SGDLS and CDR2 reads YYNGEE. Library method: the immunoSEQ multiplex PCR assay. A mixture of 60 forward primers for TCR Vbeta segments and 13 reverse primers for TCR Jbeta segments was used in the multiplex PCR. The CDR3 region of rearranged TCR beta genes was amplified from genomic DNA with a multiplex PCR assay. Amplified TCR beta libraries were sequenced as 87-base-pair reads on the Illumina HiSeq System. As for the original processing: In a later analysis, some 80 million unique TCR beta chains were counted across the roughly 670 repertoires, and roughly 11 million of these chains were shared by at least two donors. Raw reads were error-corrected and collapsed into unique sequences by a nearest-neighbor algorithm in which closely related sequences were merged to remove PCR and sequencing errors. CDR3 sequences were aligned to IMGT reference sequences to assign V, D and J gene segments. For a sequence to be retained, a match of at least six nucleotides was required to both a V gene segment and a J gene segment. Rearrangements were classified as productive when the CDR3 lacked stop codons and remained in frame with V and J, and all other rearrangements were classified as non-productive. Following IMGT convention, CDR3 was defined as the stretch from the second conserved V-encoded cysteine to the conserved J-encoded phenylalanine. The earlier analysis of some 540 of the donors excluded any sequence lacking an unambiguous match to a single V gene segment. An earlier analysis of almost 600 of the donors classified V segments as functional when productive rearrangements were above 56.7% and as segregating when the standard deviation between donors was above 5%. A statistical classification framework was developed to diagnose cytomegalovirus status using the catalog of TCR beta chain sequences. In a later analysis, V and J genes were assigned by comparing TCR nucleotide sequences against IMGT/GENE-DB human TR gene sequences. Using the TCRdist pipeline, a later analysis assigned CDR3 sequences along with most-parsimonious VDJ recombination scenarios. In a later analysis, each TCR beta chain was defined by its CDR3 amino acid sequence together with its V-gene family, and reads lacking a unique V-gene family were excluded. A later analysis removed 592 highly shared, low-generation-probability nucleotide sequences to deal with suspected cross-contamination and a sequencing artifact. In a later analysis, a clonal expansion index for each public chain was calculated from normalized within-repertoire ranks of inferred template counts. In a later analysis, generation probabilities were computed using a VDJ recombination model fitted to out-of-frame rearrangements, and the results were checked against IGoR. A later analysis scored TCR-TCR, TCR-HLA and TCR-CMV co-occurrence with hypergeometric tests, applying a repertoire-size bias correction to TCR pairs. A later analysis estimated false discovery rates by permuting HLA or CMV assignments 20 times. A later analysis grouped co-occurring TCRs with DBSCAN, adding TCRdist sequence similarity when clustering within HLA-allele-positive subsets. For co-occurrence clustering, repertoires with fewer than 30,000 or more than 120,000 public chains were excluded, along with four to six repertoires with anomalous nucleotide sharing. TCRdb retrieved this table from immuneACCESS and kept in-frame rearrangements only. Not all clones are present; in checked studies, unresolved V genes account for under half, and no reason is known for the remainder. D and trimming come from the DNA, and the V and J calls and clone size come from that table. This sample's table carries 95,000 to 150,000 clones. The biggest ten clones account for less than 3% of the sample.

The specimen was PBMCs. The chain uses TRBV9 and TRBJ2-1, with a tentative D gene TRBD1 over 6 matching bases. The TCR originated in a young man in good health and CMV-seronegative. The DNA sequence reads TGTGCCAGCAGCACAGGACAGAGCTCGGGCAATGAGCAGTTCTTC. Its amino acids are CASSTGQSSGNEQFF.